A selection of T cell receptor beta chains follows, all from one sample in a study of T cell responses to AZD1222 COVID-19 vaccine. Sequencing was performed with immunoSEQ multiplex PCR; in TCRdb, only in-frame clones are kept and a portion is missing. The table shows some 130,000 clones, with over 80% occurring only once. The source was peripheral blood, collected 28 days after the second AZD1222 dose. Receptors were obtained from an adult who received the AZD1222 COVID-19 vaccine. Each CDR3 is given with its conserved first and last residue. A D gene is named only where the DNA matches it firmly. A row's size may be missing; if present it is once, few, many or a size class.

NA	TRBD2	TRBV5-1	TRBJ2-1	CASSGLAGGPPEQFF	TGCGCCAGCAGCGGGTTAGCGGGGGGCCCTCCTGAGCAGTTCTTC
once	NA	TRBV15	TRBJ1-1	CATSSGEDRHTEAFF	TGTGCCACCAGCAGTGGAGAGGACCGACACACTGAAGCTTTCTTT
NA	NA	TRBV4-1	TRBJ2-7	CASSHATRVVDEQYF	TGCGCCAGCAGCCACGCCACGAGGGTCGTGGACGAGCAGTACTTC
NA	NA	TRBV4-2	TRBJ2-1	CASSQEGTSENEQFF	TGTGCCAGCAGCCAGGAGGGCACCTCGGAAAATGAGCAGTTCTTC
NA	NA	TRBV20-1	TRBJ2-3	CSASRLDTQYF	TGCAGTGCTAGCAGACTAGATACGCAGTATTTT
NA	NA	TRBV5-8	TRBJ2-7	CASSITRGNEQYF	TGTGCCAGCAGCATAACCCGGGGGAACGAGCAGTACTTC
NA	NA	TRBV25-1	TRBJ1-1	CASSEGFTGTVNTEAFF	TGTGCCAGCAGTGAAGGGTTTACCGGGACGGTGAACACTGAAGCTTTCTTT
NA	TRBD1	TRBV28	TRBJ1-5	CASSLLDFGRGYGQPQHF	TGTGCCAGCAGTTTATTAGACTTTGGCAGGGGGTATGGTCAGCCCCAGCATTTT
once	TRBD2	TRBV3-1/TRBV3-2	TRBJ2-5	CASSQGGLAGETQYF	TGTGCCAGCAGCCAAGGGGGACTAGCGGGGGAGACCCAGTACTTC
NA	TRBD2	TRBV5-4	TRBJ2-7	CASREAGGTYEQYF	TGTGCCAGTCGGGAGGCGGGGGGGACCTACGAGCAGTACTTC
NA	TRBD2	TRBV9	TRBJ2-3	CASSVLGRVGTDTQYF	TGTGCCAGCAGCGTATTGGGGAGGGTCGGCACAGATACGCAGTATTTT
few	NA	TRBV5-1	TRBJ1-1	CASSTLPGRVTEAFF	TGCGCCAGCAGCACCCTTCCGGGACGGGTCACTGAAGCTTTCTTT
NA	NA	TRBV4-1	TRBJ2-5	CASSPWGGLQETQYF	TGCGCCAGCAGCCCGTGGGGGGGCCTTCAAGAGACCCAGTACTTC
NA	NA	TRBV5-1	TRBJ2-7	CASSSSLGLIYEQYF	TGCGCCAGTTCCTCTTCCCTCGGATTAATCTACGAGCAGTACTTC
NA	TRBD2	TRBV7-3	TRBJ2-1	CASSLRGGRNEQFF	TGTGCCAGCAGCTTACGGGGGGGCAGGAATGAGCAGTTCTTC
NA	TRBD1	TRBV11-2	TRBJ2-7	CASSLKQGTYSYEQYF	TGTGCCAGCAGCTTGAAACAGGGGACCTACTCCTACGAGCAGTACTTC
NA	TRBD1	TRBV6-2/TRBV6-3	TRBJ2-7	CASSYSGQVHEQYF	TGTGCCAGCAGTTACTCGGGACAGGTCCACGAGCAGTACTTC
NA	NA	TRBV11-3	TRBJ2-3	CASSPPSTDTQYF	TGTGCCAGCAGCCCACCTAGCACAGATACGCAGTATTTT
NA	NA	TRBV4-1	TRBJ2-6	CASSQDSSGANVLTF	TGCGCCAGCAGCCAAGACAGCTCTGGGGCCAACGTCCTGACTTTC
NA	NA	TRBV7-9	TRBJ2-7	CASQGGPYEQYF	TGTGCCAGCCAAGGGGGGCCGTACGAGCAGTACTTC
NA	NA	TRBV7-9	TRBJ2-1	CASSLVGSYNEQFF	TGTGCCAGCAGCTTAGTAGGGTCCTACAATGAGCAGTTCTTC
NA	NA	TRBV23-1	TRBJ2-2	CASIPSGGAGELFF	TGCGCCAGCATCCCATCGGGTGGAGCCGGGGAGCTGTTTTTT
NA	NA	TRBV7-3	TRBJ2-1	CASSLGSTQGLNEQFF	TGTGCCAGCAGCTTAGGGTCCACACAGGGCTTAAATGAGCAGTTCTTC
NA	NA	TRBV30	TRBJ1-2	CAWRSQGSYGYTF	TGTGCCTGGAGGAGTCAAGGGTCTTATGGCTACACCTTC
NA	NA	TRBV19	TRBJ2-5	CASSIWAGKDQETQYF	TGTGCCAGTAGTATATGGGCAGGGAAGGACCAAGAGACCCAGTACTTC
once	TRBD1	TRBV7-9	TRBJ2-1	CASSRGYSGQGSYNEQFF	TGTGCCAGCAGCCGCGGGTATTCAGGACAGGGTTCCTACAATGAGCAGTTCTTC
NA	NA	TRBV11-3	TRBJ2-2	CASSTRGNGELFF	TGTGCCAGCAGCACCAGGGGAAACGGGGAGCTGTTTTTT
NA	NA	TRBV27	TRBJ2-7	CASSPRQLDYEQYF	TGTGCCAGCAGTCCTCGACAGCTCGACTACGAGCAGTACTTC
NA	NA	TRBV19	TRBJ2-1	CASSIGRSRDEQFF	TGTGCCAGTAGTATAGGGCGTAGCCGGGATGAGCAGTTCTTC
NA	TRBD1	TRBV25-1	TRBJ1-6	CASSRGSPGGAHSPLHF	TGTGCCAGCAGCCGAGGGAGCCCAGGGGGGGCTCATTCACCCCTCCACTTT
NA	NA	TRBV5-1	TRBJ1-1	CASSFYGNTEAFF	TGCGCCAGCAGCTTCTACGGGAACACTGAAGCTTTCTTT
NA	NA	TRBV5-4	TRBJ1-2	CASSLGVRGYGYTF	TGTGCCAGCAGCTTAGGGGTCAGGGGATATGGCTACACCTTC
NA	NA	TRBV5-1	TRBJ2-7	CASSLDMEGAREQYF	TGCGCCAGCAGCTTGGATATGGAGGGGGCGAGGGAGCAGTACTTC
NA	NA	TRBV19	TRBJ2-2	CASSIVSAGELFF	TGTGCCAGTAGTATAGTGAGTGCCGGGGAGCTGTTTTTT
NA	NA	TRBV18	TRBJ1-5	CASSQDRTYQPQHF	TGTGCCAGCTCACAAGACCGAACCTATCAGCCCCAGCATTTT
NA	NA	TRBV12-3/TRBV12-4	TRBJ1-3	CASSLGNTIYF	TGTGCCAGCAGCCTCGGAAACACCATATATTTT
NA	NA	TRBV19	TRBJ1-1	CASSGGGTEAFF	TGTGCCAGTTCGGGAGGGGGGACTGAAGCTTTCTTT
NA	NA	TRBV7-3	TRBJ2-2	CVSGVGELFF	TGTGTCTCTGGTGTCGGGGAGCTGTTTTTT
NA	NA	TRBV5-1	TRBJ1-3	CASQDSGNTIYF	TGCGCCAGCCAAGACTCTGGAAACACCATATATTTT
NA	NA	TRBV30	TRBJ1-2	CAWISQRGYGYTF	TGTGCCTGGATTTCCCAACGGGGCTATGGCTACACCTTC
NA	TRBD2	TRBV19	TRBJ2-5	CASSQGSGGETQYF	TGTGCCAGTTCCCAGGGTTCGGGGGGAGAGACCCAGTACTTC
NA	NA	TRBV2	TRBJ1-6	CASSGGSGGYSPLHF	TGTGCCAGCAGTGGGGGCAGCGGGGGTTATTCACCCCTCCACTTT
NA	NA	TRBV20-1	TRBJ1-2	CSATPSYTF	TGCAGTGCTACCCCTAGCTACACCTTC
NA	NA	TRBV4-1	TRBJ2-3	CASSQAQTPRTDTQYF	TGCGCCAGCAGCCAAGCCCAAACCCCTAGAACAGATACGCAGTATTTT
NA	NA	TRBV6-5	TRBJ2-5	CASSYSTPGPGETQYF	TGTGCCAGCAGTTACTCGACCCCGGGACCCGGGGAGACCCAGTACTTC
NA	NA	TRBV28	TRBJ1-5	CASSPGRNQPQHF	TGTGCCAGCAGTCCAGGACGGAATCAGCCCCAGCATTTT
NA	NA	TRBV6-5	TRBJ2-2	CASSYTSRNTGELFF	TGTGCCAGCAGTTACACATCAAGGAACACCGGGGAGCTGTTTTTT
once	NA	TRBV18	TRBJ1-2	CASSPADNPNYGYTF	TGTGCCAGCTCACCCGCGGACAACCCAAACTATGGCTACACCTTC
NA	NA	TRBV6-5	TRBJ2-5	CASSPGDNYRETQYF	TGTGCCAGCAGCCCAGGGGACAATTATCGGGAGACCCAGTACTTC
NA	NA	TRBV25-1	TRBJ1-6	CASSGTRSLLNSPLHF	TGTGCCAGCAGCGGGACAAGGAGTTTACTTAATTCACCCCTCCACTTT
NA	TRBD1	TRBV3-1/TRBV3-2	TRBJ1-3	CASSYGQGAGNTIYF	TGTGCCAGCAGCTACGGACAGGGGGCTGGAAACACCATATATTTT
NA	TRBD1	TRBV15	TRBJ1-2	CATSNRAGGHYGYTF	TGTGCCACCAGCAACCGGGCAGGGGGCCACTATGGCTACACCTTC
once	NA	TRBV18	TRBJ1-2	CASSPPADQYGYTF	TGTGCCAGCTCACCACCCGCTGACCAGTATGGCTACACCTTC
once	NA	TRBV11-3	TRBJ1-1	CASSFRGRGAPLHMNTEAFF	TGTGCCAGCAGCTTCCGAGGTCGGGGGGCTCCCTTACACATGAACACTGAAGCTTTCTTT
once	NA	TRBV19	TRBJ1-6	CASSIGGDSPLHF	TGTGCCAGTAGTATCGGGGGGGACTCACCCCTCCACTTT
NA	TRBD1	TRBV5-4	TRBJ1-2	CASSLAGQVVSYTF	TGTGCCAGCAGCTTGGCCGGACAGGTTGTAAGCTACACCTTC
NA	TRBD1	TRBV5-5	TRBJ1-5	CASSPGGISNQPQHF	TGTGCCAGCAGCCCAGGGGGAATAAGCAATCAGCCCCAGCATTTT